This T cell receptor beta chain was observed in a study of response to subunit inactivated influenza vaccine. TCRdb ran MiXCR on the RT-PCR reads and lists one entry per CDR3 protein. The sample lists 170,000 or so distinct CDR3 sequences, about 10% occurring once. The CDR3 sequence is 10 residues long. V gave up 8 bases and J gave up 4 bases, with 8 bases separating them. Germline values: CDR1 SQVTM, CDR2 ANQGSEA. The specimen comprised CD8+ T cells sorted from PBMCs, sampled roughly 24 months after vaccination. This TCR derives from a man aged 45 to 70 who received an inactivated influenza vaccine. This sequence joins TRBV29-1 and TRBJ1-1; D remains ambiguous. Here the CDR3 reads CSPTPTEAFF. In nucleotides, the CDR3 is TGCAGCCCCACCCCCACTGAAGCTTTCTTT.